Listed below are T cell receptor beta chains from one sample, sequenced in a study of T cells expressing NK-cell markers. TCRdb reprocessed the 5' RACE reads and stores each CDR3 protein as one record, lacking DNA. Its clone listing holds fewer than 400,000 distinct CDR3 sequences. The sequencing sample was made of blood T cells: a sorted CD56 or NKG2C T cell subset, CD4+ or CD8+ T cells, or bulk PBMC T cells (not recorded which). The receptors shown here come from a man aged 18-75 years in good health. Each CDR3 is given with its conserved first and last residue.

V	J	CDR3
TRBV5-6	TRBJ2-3	CASSSTLATDTQYF
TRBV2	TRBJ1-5	CASADYRGSNQPQHF
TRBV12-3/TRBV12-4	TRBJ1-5	CASSLLSGQGGRQPQHF
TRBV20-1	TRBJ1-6	CSAQSFGSPLHF
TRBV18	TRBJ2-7	CASSPLSGPLGNEQYF
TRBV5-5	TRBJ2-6	CASRTDWLRAGANVLTF
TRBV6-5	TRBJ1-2	CASSYRGQTLDGYTF
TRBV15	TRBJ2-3	CATRTSGRTDTQYF
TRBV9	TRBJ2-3	CASSVGTGHSTDTQYF
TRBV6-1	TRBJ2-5	CASRLAGPQKTQYF
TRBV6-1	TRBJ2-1	CASRRTTYNEQFF
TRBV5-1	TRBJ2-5	CASSQGISGVQETQYF
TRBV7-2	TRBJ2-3	CASSLDRRRTDTQYF
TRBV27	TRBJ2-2	CASSTLRRMNTGELFF
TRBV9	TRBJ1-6	CASSPTRDPIKPLHF
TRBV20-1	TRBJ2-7	CSAEGGGSNYEQYF
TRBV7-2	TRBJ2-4	CASTSGLASGGKNIQYF
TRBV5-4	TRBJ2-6	CASSLGRGGYSGANVLTF
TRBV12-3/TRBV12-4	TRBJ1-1	CASSSDRGSATEAFF
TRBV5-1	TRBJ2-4	CASSLPGTSDIQYF
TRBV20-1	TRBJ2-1	CSARSSGGDSYNEQFF
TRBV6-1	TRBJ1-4	CASMEEGRGEKLFF